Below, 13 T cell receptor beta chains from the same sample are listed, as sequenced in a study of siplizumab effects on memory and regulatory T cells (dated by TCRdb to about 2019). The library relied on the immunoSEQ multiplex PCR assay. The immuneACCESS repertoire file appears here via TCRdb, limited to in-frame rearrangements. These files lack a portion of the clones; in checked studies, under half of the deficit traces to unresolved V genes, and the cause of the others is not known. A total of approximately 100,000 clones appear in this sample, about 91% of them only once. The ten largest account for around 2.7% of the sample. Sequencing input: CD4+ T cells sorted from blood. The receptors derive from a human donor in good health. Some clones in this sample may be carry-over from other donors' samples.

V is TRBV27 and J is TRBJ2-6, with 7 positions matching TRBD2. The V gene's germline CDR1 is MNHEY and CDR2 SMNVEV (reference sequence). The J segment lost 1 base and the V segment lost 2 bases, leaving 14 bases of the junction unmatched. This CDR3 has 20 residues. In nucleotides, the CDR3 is TGTGCCAGCAGTTTAAGCGACGGAGGCGGGAGAAGTTCTGGGGCCAACGTCCTGACTTTC. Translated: CASSLSDGGGRSSGANVLTF.

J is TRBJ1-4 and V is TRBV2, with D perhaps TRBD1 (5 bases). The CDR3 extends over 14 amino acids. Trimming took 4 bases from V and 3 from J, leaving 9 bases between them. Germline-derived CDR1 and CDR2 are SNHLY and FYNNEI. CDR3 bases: TGTGCCAGCAGTGCGTGGGGGGCTAATGAAAAACTGTTTTTT. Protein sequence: CASSAWGANEKLFF.

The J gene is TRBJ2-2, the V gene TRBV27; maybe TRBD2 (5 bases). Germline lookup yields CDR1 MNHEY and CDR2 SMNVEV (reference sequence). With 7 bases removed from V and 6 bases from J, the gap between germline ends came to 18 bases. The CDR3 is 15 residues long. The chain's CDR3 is CASMSATFGAGELFF. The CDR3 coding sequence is TGTGCCAGCATGTCAGCTACCTTCGGGGCCGGGGAGCTGTTTTTT.

CDR3: CASSFGPGGQETQYF. In DNA form, the CDR3 reads TGTGCCAGCAGCTTTGGCCCGGGTGGGCAAGAGACCCAGTACTTC. This chain uses TRBV5-4 with TRBJ2-5, with D unresolved. The CDR3 length is 15 residues. The germline V and J ends were trimmed by 2 bases and 2 bases, with 13 bases remaining between them. From germline, CDR1 is SGHNT and CDR2 YYREEE (reference sequence). Together with reference TRBV5-4 and TRBJ2-5, the CDR3 gives the full variable domain: ETGVTQSPTHLIKTRGQQVTLRCSSQSGHNTVSWYQQALGQGPQFIFQYYREEENGRGNFPPRFSGLQFPNYSSELNVNALELDDSALYLCASSFGPGGQETQYFGPGTRLLVL.

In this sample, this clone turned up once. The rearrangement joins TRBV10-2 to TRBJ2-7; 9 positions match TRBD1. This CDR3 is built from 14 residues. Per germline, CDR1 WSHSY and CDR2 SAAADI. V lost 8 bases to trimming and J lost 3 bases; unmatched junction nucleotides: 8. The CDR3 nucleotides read TGCGCCAGCTCATCACAGGGGGCCAACTACGAGCAGTACTTC. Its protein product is CASSSQGANYEQYF.

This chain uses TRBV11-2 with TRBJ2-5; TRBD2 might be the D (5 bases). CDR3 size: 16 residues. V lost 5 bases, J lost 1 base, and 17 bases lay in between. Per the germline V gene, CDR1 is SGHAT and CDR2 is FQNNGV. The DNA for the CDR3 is TGTGCCAGCAGCCTATGGGCGGGCGGAGGCCAAGAGACCCAGTACTTC. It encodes CASSLWAGGGQETQYF.

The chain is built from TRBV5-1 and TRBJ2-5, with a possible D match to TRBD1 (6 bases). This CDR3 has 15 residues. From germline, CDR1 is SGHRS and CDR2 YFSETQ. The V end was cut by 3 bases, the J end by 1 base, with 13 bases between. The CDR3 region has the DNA TGCGCCAGCAGCTCCAGAGGGGGTCCCCAAGAGACCCAGTACTTC. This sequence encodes CASSSRGGPQETQYF.

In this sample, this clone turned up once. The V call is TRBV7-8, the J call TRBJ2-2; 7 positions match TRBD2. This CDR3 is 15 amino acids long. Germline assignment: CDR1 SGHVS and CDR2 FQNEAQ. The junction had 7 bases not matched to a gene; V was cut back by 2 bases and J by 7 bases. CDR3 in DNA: TGTGCCAGCAGCTTAAGGCGGGAGAGGAACGGGGAGCTGTTTTTT. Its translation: CASSLRRERNGELFF.

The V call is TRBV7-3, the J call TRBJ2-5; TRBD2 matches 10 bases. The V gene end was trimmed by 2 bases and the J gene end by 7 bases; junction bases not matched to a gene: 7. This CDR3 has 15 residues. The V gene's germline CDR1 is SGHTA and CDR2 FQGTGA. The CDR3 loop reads CASSLSASGSGTQYF. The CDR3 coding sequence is TGTGCCAGCAGCTTATCAGCTAGCGGGAGTGGGACCCAGTACTTC.

CDR3 sequence: CASSLGTAFYEQYF. The CDR3 DNA reads TGTGCCAGCAGCTTGGGGACAGCCTTCTACGAGCAGTACTTC. J is TRBJ2-7 and V is TRBV5-6; D may be TRBD1 (6 bases). From germline, CDR1 is SGHDT and CDR2 YYEEEE. V lost 0 bases and J 3 bases, leaving 10 bases between the germline ends. The CDR3 totals 14 residues.

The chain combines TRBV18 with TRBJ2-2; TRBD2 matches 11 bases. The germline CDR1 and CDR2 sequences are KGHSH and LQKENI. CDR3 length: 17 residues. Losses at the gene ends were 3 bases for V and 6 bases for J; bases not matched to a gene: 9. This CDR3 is CASSPLPGLAVAGELFF. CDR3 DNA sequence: TGTGCCAGCTCACCTCTACCGGGACTAGCGGTCGCCGGGGAGCTGTTTTTT.

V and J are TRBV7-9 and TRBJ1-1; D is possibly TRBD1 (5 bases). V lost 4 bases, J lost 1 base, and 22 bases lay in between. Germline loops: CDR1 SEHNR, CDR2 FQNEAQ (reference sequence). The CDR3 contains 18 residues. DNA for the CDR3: TGTGCCAGCAGCTGGGGCCTCAAGATGGAATCGACGAACACTGAAGCTTTCTTT. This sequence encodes CASSWGLKMESTNTEAFF.

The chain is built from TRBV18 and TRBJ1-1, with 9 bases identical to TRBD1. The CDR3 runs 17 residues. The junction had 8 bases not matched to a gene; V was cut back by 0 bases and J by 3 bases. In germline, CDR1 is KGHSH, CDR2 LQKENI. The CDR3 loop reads CASSPPIGGDRDTEAFF. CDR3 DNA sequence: TGTGCCAGCTCACCACCGATCGGAGGGGACAGGGACACTGAAGCTTTCTTT. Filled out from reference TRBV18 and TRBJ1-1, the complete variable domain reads NAGVMQNPRHLVRRRGQEARLRCSPMKGHSHVYWYRQLPEEGLKFMVYLQKENIIDESGMPKERFSAEFPKEGPSILRIQQVVRGDSAAYFCASSPPIGGDRDTEAFFGQGTRLTVV.